This is a list of T cell receptor beta chains from one sample in a study of PD-1 blockade in mismatch repair-deficient tumors. Clones were read by immunoSEQ multiplex PCR, and TCRdb kept only the in-frame ones, dropping some. The sample includes around 120,000 clones, around 86% of them seen just once. Material: peripheral blood, obtained 44 weeks after starting pembrolizumab. Receptors originate from an adult with mismatch repair-deficient cancer. Both conserved end residues are part of each CDR3. D genes are given only for firm matches. The size entry is marked missing in some rows and otherwise reads once, few, many or a size class.

clone size	V gene	J gene	D gene	CDR3 protein	CDR3 DNA
-	TRBV19	TRBJ2-7	TRBD1	CATRGPDYEQYF	TGTGCCACAAGGGGGCCTGACTACGAGCAGTACTTC
-	TRBV6-1	TRBJ2-7	-	CASSFDGYEQYF	TGTGCCAGCAGTTTCGACGGTTACGAGCAGTACTTC
-	TRBV4-1	TRBJ2-1	TRBD2	CASSQVSGRANNEQFF	TGCGCCAGCAGCCAAGTAAGCGGGAGGGCTAACAATGAGCAGTTCTTC
-	TRBV19	TRBJ1-1	-	CASSMSPGAEAFF	TGTGCCAGTAGTATGTCTCCTGGCGCTGAAGCTTTCTTT
-	TRBV7-9	TRBJ2-1	-	CASSYDYLLMGNEQFF	TGTGCCAGCAGCTACGACTACCTCCTAATGGGCAATGAGCAGTTCTTC
-	TRBV30	TRBJ2-4	-	CAWRCEGLAAKNIQYF	TGTGCCTGGAGGTGTGAGGGTTTGGCGGCCAAAAACATTCAGTACTTC
-	TRBV19	TRBJ2-1	-	CASSIASGEQFF	TGTGCCAGTAGTATTGCGTCTGGTGAGCAGTTCTTC
-	TRBV11-2	TRBJ1-4	-	CASSLDLIKEGWLFF	TGTGCCAGCAGCTTAGATCTAATCAAGGAGGGCTGGCTTTTTTTT
-	TRBV10-3	TRBJ2-7	-	CAISESGLIGSVYEQYF	TGTGCCATCAGTGAGTCGGGATTAATCGGGAGTGTCTACGAGCAGTACTTC
-	TRBV4-3	TRBJ2-1	TRBD1	CASSQDLSGQGNEQFF	TGCGCCAGCAGCCAAGATTTGTCTGGACAGGGAAATGAGCAGTTCTTC
once	TRBV6-5	TRBJ2-7	-	CASSSKHEQYF	TGTGCCAGCAGTTCAAAGCACGAGCAGTACTTC
-	TRBV5-5	TRBJ2-5	-	CASRTRQDLYQETQYF	TGTGCCAGCAGGACGAGACAGGACCTGTACCAAGAGACCCAGTACTTC
-	TRBV29-1	TRBJ2-5	-	CSVEDWARSSRETQYF	TGCAGCGTTGAAGATTGGGCCAGATCTAGTCGGGAGACCCAGTACTTC
once	TRBV27	TRBJ2-7	TRBD2	CASSFSLAETAYEQYF	TGTGCCAGCAGTTTTTCACTAGCGGAGACAGCCTACGAGCAGTACTTC
-	TRBV11-2	TRBJ1-2	TRBD1	CASSLGQGWGYTF	TGTGCCAGCAGCTTAGGACAGGGTTGGGGCTACACCTTC
-	TRBV28	TRBJ2-1	-	CAIQGGVSGNEQFF	TGTGCCATTCAGGGGGGGGTTAGCGGCAATGAGCAGTTCTTC
-	TRBV7-9	TRBJ2-7	-	CASSLVGGMGEQYF	TGTGCCAGCAGCTTAGTGGGAGGAATGGGTGAGCAGTACTTC
-	TRBV19	TRBJ2-1	TRBD2	CASSTGLAGVYNEQFF	TGTGCCAGTAGTACAGGACTAGCGGGAGTCTACAATGAGCAGTTCTTC
-	TRBV5-4	TRBJ2-7	-	CASSLLVGEQYF	TGTGCCAGCAGCTTGCTGGTCGGGGAGCAGTACTTC
-	TRBV7-8	TRBJ2-1	TRBD1	CASSHGTGVYNEQFF	TGTGCCAGCAGCCACGGGACAGGGGTCTACAATGAGCAGTTCTTC
-	TRBV6-5	TRBJ2-7	-	CASSDYREGYEQYF	TGTGCCAGCAGCGACTACAGGGAAGGCTACGAGCAGTACTTC
-	TRBV30	TRBJ2-7	-	CAWNKAVISSYEQYF	TGTGCCTGGAATAAAGCGGTTATTAGCTCCTACGAGCAGTACTTC
-	TRBV28	TRBJ2-7	-	CASSCCLARPTSYEQYF	TGTGCCAGCAGTTGCTGTCTAGCGCGGCCAACCTCCTACGAGCAGTACTTC
-	TRBV25-1	TRBJ1-5	-	CASSVGGNQPQHF	TGTGCCAGCAGTGTAGGGGGCAATCAGCCCCAGCATTTT
-	TRBV6-5	TRBJ2-2	-	CASSEDTHTGELFF	TGTGCCAGCAGTGAAGACACCCACACCGGGGAGCTGTTTTTT
-	TRBV12-5	TRBJ2-3	TRBD2	CASGPPLGGRHTDTQYF	TGTGCTAGTGGCCCCCCGTTGGGCGGGAGGCACACAGATACGCAGTATTTT
-	TRBV27	TRBJ2-3	-	CASSLSRTDTQYF	TGTGCCAGCAGTTTATCGAGAACAGATACGCAGTATTTT
once	TRBV6-6	TRBJ1-2	TRBD1	CASSTRGGYTF	TGTGCCAGCAGTACCAGGGGGGGCTACACCTTC
-	TRBV10-2	TRBJ2-2	-	CASSEPGNGLNTGELFF	TGCGCCAGCAGTGAGCCCGGAAATGGTCTGAACACCGGGGAGCTGTTTTTT